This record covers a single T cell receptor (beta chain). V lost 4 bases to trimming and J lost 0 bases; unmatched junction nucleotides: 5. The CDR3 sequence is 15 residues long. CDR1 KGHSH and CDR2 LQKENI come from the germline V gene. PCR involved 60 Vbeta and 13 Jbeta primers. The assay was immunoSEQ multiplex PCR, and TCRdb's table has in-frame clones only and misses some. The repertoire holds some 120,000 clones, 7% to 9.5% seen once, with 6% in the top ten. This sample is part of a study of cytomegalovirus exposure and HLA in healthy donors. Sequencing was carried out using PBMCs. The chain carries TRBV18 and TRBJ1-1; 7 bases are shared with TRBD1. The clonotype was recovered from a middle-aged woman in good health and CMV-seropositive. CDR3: CASSHRGPMNTEAFF. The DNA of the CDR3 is TGTGCCAGCTCACACAGGGGTCCTATGAACACTGAAGCTTTCTTT.